Sequencing of this TCR beta chain was carried out in a study of beta chain features in type 1 diabetes. Study results and limitations: Compared with healthy donors, patients appeared to share more similar naive, central memory and regulatory TCRB repertoires. All four CD4+ subsets from Type 1 diabetes patients carried moderately but significantly shorter TCRB CDR3s. Whatever favoring of shorter templates PCR might show would apply equally to patients and controls. The VDJ junctions of type 1 diabetes patients carried fewer insertions and more deletions.

Concerning this clone: Its antigen is unidentified.

The V and J ends lost 2 bases and 2 bases respectively, with 9 bases between them. Germline V gives CDR1 ENHRY, CDR2 SYGVKD. The CDR3 loop spans 14 amino acids. Expressed TCRB transcripts were sequenced after all isolated RNA was converted to cDNA. TCRdb keeps only in-frame clones here, not all; method: immunoSEQ multiplex PCR. The sample lists approximately 730,000 clones, roughly 13% seen once, with about 0.02% in the top ten. The receptor comes from a man between 18 and 35 years old with type 1 diabetes. J is TRBJ2-5 and V is TRBV10-3; D possibly corresponds to TRBD2 (6 bases). Sequencing was performed on naive CD4+ T cells from blood. CDR3 coding DNA: TGTGCCATCAGTGAGCCCCGGGGGCAAGAGACCCAGTACTTC. Translated: CAISEPRGQETQYF.